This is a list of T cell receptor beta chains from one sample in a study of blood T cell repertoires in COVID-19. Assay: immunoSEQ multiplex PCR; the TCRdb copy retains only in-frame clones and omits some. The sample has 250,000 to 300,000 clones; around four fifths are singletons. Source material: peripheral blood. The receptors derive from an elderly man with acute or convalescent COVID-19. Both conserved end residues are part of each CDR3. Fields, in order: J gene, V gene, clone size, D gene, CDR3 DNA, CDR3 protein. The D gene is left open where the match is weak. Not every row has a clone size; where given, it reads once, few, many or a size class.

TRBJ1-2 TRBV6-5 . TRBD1 TGTGCCAGCAGTTTGGCGGGACAGGGGGCGTATGGCTACACCTTC CASSLAGQGAYGYTF
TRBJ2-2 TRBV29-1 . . TGCAGCGTCGGCCCCACTTCGGGCACCGGGGAGCTGTTTTTT CSVGPTSGTGELFF
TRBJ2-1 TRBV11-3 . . TGTGCCAGCAGCCAGAGGGGGAGTCCCTACAATGAGCAGTTCTTC CASSQRGSPYNEQFF
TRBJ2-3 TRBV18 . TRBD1 TGTGCCAGCTCCCCGGGACAGGGGGACACAGATACGCAGTATTTT CASSPGQGDTDTQYF
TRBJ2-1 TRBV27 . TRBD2 TGTGCCAGCAAGCTAGCGGGAGGATACAATGAGCAGTTCTTC CASKLAGGYNEQFF
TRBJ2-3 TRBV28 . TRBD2 TGTGCCAGCAGTTTCTTGGGGGGGAGCACAGATACGCAGTATTTT CASSFLGGSTDTQYF
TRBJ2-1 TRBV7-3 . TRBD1 TGTGCCAGCAGCGCGACAGGGGGCTTGAGCGGGATGAAGAATGAGCAGTTCTTC CASSATGGLSGMKNEQFF
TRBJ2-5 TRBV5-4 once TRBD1 TGTGCCAGCAGCTTGGTTTGGGCAGGGGGCGAATCTAAGGAGACCCAGTACTTC CASSLVWAGGESKETQYF
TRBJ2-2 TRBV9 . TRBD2 TGTGCCAGCAGTGGACTAGCGGGAGGGAGCACCGGGGAGCTGTTTTTT CASSGLAGGSTGELFF
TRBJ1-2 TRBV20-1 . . TGCAGTGAAGCGGGGGGGGATGGCTACACCTTC CSEAGGDGYTF
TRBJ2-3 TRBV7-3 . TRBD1 TGTGCCAGCAGCTCGCCAACAGGGGGAGATACGCAGTATTTT CASSSPTGGDTQYF
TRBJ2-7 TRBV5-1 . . TGCGCCAGCAGCTTGGATGAAGGGGGCTACGAGCAGTACTTC CASSLDEGGYEQYF
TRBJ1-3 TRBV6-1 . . TGTGCCAGCAGTGAACAGGGGAGCTCTGGAAACACCATATATTTT CASSEQGSSGNTIYF
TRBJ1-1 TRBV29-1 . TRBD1 TGCAGCGTTGCCGGGGACAGGGGTTCTCCTATGAACACTGAAGCTTTCTTT CSVAGDRGSPMNTEAFF
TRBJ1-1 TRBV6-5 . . TGTGCCAGCAGCCGGCGGGGAACTGAAGCTTTCTTT CASSRRGTEAFF
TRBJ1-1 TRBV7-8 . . TGTGCCAGCAGCGCCGGACAGACGCCTGAAGCTTTCTTT CASSAGQTPEAFF
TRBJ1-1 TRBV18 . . TGTGCCAGCTCACCAGAGGGAGGGAGGGCTGAAGCTTTCTTT CASSPEGGRAEAFF
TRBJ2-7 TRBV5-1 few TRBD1 TGCGCCAGCAGCTTGGGACAGGGCCAGCAGTACTTC CASSLGQGQQYF
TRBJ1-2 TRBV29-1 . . TGCAGCGTTTTGGACGGGATTAACTATGGCTACACCTTC CSVLDGINYGYTF
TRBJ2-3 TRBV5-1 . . TGCGCCAGCAGCTTGGCGGGGACAGATACGCAGTATTTT CASSLAGTDTQYF
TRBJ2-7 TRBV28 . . TGTGCCATTGGGGGCCTCCCGGCCTACGAGCAGTACTTC CAIGGLPAYEQYF
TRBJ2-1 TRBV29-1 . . TGCAGCGTTGGTCTAGCCCTCAATTACAATGAGCAGTTCTTC CSVGLALNYNEQFF
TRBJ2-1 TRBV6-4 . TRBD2 TGTGCCAGCAGTGCGCCCCTAGCGGGGACCAATGAGCAGTTCTTC CASSAPLAGTNEQFF
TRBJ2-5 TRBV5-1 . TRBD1 TGCGCCAGCAGCTTGGGAGGGACAGGTGTTTTATCGGAGACCCAGTACTTC CASSLGGTGVLSETQYF
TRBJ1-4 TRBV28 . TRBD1 TGTGCCAGCACTTCGACAGGGGGGGAGGGAAAACTGTTTTTT CASTSTGGEGKLFF
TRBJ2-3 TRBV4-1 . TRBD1 TGCGCCAGCAGCCAGGCTCAGGGGGTAGTTACGCAGTATTTT CASSQAQGVVTQYF
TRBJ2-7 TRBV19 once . TGTGCCAGTACCCAACAGGACGGCCCCTACGAGCAGTACTTC CASTQQDGPYEQYF
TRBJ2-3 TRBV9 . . TGTGCCAGCAGCGTAGTTTCCGGAGATACGCAGTATTTT CASSVVSGDTQYF
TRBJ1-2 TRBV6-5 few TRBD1 TGTGCCAGCAGTCAACGGGACAGGGCGGGGGCTGGCTACACCTTC CASSQRDRAGAGYTF
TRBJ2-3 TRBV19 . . TGTGCCAGTAGTGAGCTCGTCACAGATACGCAGTATTTT CASSELVTDTQYF
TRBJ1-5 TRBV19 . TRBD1 TGTGCCTCGGGACAGGGGTCACTCGGAGGCAATCAGCCCCAGCATTTT CASGQGSLGGNQPQHF
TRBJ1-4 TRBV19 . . TGTGCCAGTAGTATACCTGCAGGGGTGGATGAAAAACTGTTTTTT CASSIPAGVDEKLFF
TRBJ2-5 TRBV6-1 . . TGTGCCAGCAGTGAAAGGAGAGGAGCCCTTCGGGAGACCCAGTACTTC CASSERRGALRETQYF
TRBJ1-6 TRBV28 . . TGTGCCAGCAGTTCTCCGGGTGGCCGAGGCTCCTATAATTCACCCCTCCACTTT CASSSPGGRGSYNSPLHF
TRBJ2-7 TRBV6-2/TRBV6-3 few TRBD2 TGTGCCAGCAGCCGAATAGCGGGAGGACCGACTTCCTACGAGCAGTACTTC CASSRIAGGPTSYEQYF
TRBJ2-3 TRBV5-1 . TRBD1 TGCGCCAGCAGCTTGGGGGACAGGGGGCAGACGCAGTATTTT CASSLGDRGQTQYF
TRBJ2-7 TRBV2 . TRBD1 TGTGCCAGCAGCCGGACAGGACCCCCTTTGGAGCAGTACTTC CASSRTGPPLEQYF
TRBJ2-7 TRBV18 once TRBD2 TGTGCCAGCTCAGTTACTAGCGGCTACGAGCAGTACTTC CASSVTSGYEQYF
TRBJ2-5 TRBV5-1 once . TGCGCCAGCAGCCCCGCGACAGTGTCCCAAGAGACCCAGTACTTC CASSPATVSQETQYF
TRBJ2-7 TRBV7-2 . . TGTGCCAGCAGCTTTTCTGGACAGACCTACGAGCAGTACTTC CASSFSGQTYEQYF
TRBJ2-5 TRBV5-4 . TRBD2 TGTGCCAGCAGCGTGCCCACTAGCGAAGAGACCCAGTACTTC CASSVPTSEETQYF
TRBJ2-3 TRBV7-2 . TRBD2 TGTGCCAGCAGCTTAGTAGCTAGCGGGAGATCCTTAGATACGCAGTATTTT CASSLVASGRSLDTQYF
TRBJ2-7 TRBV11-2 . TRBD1 TGTGCCAGCAGCCCGCTACAGGGGTGGGGCGAGCAGTACTTC CASSPLQGWGEQYF
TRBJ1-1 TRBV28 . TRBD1 TGTGCCAGCAGTTTAGGGGCTCAGGGGGCCACTGAAGCTTTCTTT CASSLGAQGATEAFF
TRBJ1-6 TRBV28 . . TGTGCCAGCAACATCAACCAGGGTGGTTCACCCCTCCACTTT CASNINQGGSPLHF
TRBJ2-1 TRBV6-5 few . TGTGCCAGCAGAATGACAGGACTCAACAATGAGCAGTTCTTC CASRMTGLNNEQFF
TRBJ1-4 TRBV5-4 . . TGTGCCAGCAGCTTGGACAGCGGGGAAAAACTGTTTTTT CASSLDSGEKLFF
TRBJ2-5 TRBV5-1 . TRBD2 TGCGCCAGCAGCTTGGGCCCCAGCGGGAGCGGAGAGACCCAGTACTTC CASSLGPSGSGETQYF